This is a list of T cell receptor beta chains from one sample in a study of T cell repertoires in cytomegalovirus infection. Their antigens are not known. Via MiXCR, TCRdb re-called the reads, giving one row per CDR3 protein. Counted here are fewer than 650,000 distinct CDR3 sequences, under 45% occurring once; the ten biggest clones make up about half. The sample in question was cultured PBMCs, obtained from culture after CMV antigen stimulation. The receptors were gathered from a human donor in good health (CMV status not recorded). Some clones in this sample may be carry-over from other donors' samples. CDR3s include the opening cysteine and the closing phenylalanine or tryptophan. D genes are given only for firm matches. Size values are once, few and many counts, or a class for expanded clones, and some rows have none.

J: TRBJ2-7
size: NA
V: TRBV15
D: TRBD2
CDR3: CATSRATPSLAVSYEQYF
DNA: TGTGCCACCAGCAGAGCTACACCGTCACTAGCGGTATCCTACGAGCAGTACTTC

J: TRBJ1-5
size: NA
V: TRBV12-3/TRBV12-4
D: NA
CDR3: CASSSGYQPQHF
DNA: TGTGCCAGCAGTTCAGGGTATCAGCCCCAGCATTTT

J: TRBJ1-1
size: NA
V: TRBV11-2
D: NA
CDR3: CASRLAGTEAFF
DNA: TGTGCCAGCAGGTTGGCGGGCACTGAAGCTTTCTTT

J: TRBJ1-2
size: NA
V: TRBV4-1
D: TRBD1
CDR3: CASSHGQGENYGYTF
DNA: TGCGCCAGCAGCCACGGACAGGGGGAAAACTATGGCTACACCTTC

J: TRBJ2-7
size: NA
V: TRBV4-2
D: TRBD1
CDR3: CASSQEFGTGGYEQYF
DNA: TGTGCCAGCAGCCAAGAGTTTGGGACAGGGGGCTACGAGCAGTACTTC

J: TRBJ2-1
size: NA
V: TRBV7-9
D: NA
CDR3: CASSLPVGGLLEFF
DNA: TGTGCCAGCAGCCTCCCCGTCGGGGGCCTCCTTGAGTTCTTC

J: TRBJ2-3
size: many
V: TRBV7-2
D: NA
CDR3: CASSLRVLRADTQYF
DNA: TGTGCCAGCAGCTTAAGGGTCCTCAGGGCAGATACGCAGTATTTT

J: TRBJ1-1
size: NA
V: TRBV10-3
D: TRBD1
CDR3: CATRTGGLSVAFF
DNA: TGTGCCACCCGGACAGGGGGCCTAAGCGTAGCTTTCTTT

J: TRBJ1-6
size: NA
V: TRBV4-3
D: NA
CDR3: CASSQVLTGFSPLHF
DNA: TGCGCCAGCAGCCAAGTTCTTACAGGGTTTTCACCCCTCCACTTT

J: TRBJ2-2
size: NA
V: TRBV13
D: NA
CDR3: CASSLRGAANTGELFF
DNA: TGTGCCAGCAGCTTACGCGGGGCCGCGAACACCGGGGAGCTGTTTTTT

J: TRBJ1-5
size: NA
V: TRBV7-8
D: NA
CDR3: CASSSTEGDNQHQHF
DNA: TGTGCCAGCAGCTCGACAGAGGGTGACAATCAGCACCAGCATTTT

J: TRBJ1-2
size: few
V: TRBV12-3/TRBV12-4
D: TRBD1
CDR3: CASSTTGAYGYTF
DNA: TGTGCCAGCAGTACCACAGGGGCATATGGCTACACCTTC

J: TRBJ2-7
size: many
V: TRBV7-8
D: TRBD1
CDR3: CASSKYSGTGSYEQYF
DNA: TGTGCCAGCAGCAAATACTCCGGGACAGGATCCTACGAGCAGTACTTC

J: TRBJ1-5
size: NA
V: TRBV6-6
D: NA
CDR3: CASSDHRSNRNQPQHF
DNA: TGTGCCAGCAGTGACCACCGTTCGAATAGAAATCAGCCCCAGCATTTT

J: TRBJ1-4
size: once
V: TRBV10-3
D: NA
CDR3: CAISESGQDKLFF
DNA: TGTGCCATCAGTGAGTCTGGCCAGGATAAACTGTTTTTT

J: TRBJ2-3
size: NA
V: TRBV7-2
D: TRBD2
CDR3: CASSLESGRGAGTDTQYF
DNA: TGTGCCAGCAGCTTAGAATCTGGGCGGGGGGCTGGCACAGATACGCAGTATTTT

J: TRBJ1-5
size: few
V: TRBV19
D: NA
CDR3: CASRRRVGSHGPQHF
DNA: TGTGCCAGTAGACGGCGTGTCGGCAGCCATGGGCCCCAGCATTTT

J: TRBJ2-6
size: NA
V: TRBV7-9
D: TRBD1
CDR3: CASSLGQGGSGKAPANVLTF
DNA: TGTGCCAGCAGCTTGGGACAGGGGGGTAGCGGGAAGGCCCCCGCCAACGTCCTGACTTTC

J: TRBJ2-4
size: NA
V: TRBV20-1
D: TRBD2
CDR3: CSARTSKAKNIQYF
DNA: TGCAGTGCTCGGACTAGCAAGGCCAAAAACATTCAGTACTTC

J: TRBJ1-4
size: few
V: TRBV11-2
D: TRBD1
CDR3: CASSSSRSAERGPNEKLFF
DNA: TGTGCCAGCAGCTCTTCCCGTTCGGCCGAAAGGGGGCCTAATGAAAAACTGTTTTTT

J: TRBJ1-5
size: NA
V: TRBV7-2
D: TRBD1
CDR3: CASSVNRGQPQHF
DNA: TGTGCCAGCAGCGTTAACAGGGGTCAGCCCCAGCATTTT

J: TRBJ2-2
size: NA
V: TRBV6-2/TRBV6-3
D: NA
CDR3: CASSEPGSGAGELFF
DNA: TGTGCCAGCAGTGAACCTGGGAGTGGTGCCGGGGAGCTGTTTTTT

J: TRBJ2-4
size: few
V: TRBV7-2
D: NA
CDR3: CASSTDRWHIQYF
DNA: TGTGCCAGCAGCACCGACCGGTGGCACATTCAGTACTTC

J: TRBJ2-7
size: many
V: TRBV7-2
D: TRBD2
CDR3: CASSLAGTYEQYF
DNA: TGTGCCAGCAGCCTAGCGGGGACCTACGAGCAGTACTTC

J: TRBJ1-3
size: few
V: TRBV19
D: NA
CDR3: CASSLGTSVRTFGTIYF
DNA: TGTGCCAGTAGTCTCGGGACCTCCGTGCGTACCTTTGGCACCATATATTTT

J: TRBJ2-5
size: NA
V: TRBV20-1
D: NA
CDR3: CSASDLLGLAETQYF
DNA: TGCAGTGCTTCTGACTTACTAGGATTAGCGGAGACCCAGTACTTC